These T cell receptor beta chains were read from a single sample in a study of cytomegalovirus exposure and HLA in healthy donors. The protocol was immunoSEQ multiplex PCR, while the TCRdb copy is restricted to in-frame clones and leaves out a portion. The data hold over 150,000 clones, with around 76% observed a single time. The sample consisted of PBMCs. The origin of the receptors is a man between 60 and 75 years old in good health and CMV-seronegative. The CDR3 runs from the conserved cysteine through the conserved F or W. D genes are given only for firm matches. The size of a clone is reported for some rows only, either as once, few or many, or as a class for expanded clones.

clone size: few
J gene: TRBJ2-1
V gene: TRBV27
D gene: TRBD2
CDR3 DNA: TGTGCCAGCAGTTTTGGTTCGGGAGGTTTGTTCTTC
CDR3 protein: CASSFGSGGLFF

clone size: .
J gene: TRBJ2-6
V gene: TRBV6-5
D gene: .
CDR3 DNA: TGTGCCAGTATAGCATCCTCTGGGGCCAACGTCCTGACTTTC
CDR3 protein: CASIASSGANVLTF

clone size: .
J gene: TRBJ2-1
V gene: TRBV4-3
D gene: .
CDR3 DNA: TGCGCCAGCAGCCCCGGGATGCGGGGGCAGTACAATGAGCAGTTCTTC
CDR3 protein: CASSPGMRGQYNEQFF

clone size: .
J gene: TRBJ1-1
V gene: TRBV11-2
D gene: TRBD1
CDR3 DNA: TGTGCCAGCAGCTTAGGCCTCAGGGGGACTGAAGCTTTCTTT
CDR3 protein: CASSLGLRGTEAFF

clone size: .
J gene: TRBJ2-7
V gene: TRBV28
D gene: TRBD1
CDR3 DNA: TGTGCCAGCAGCGGGGGGGGACAGGGGTACTACGAGCAGTACTTC
CDR3 protein: CASSGGGQGYYEQYF

clone size: few
J gene: TRBJ2-7
V gene: TRBV14
D gene: .
CDR3 DNA: TGTGCCAGCAGCCATGGGCAGATGAGCTCCTACGAGCAGTACTTC
CDR3 protein: CASSHGQMSSYEQYF

clone size: .
J gene: TRBJ2-3
V gene: TRBV7-2
D gene: .
CDR3 DNA: TGTGCCAGCAGCAGAGATAGAGGGGAGGGGGGCGATACGCAGTATTTT
CDR3 protein: CASSRDRGEGGDTQYF

clone size: .
J gene: TRBJ1-5
V gene: TRBV18
D gene: TRBD1
CDR3 DNA: TGTGCCAGCTCACCTGACAGGGAACAGCCCCAGCATTTT
CDR3 protein: CASSPDREQPQHF

clone size: few
J gene: TRBJ1-4
V gene: TRBV7-8
D gene: .
CDR3 DNA: TGTGCCAGCAGCTTACAGGGGTCCCTGGAAAAACTGTTTTTT
CDR3 protein: CASSLQGSLEKLFF

clone size: .
J gene: TRBJ2-2
V gene: TRBV2
D gene: .
CDR3 DNA: TGTGCCAGCACCCCCAGAACGAACACCGGGGAGCTGTTTTTT
CDR3 protein: CASTPRTNTGELFF

clone size: .
J gene: TRBJ2-7
V gene: TRBV28
D gene: TRBD1
CDR3 DNA: TGTGCCAGTCAGGGGGCGATCGGACTGTACGAGCAGTACTTC
CDR3 protein: CASQGAIGLYEQYF

clone size: .
J gene: TRBJ1-2
V gene: TRBV28
D gene: TRBD1
CDR3 DNA: TGTGCCAGCAGACAAACCCGGGACAGTGGCTACACCTTC
CDR3 protein: CASRQTRDSGYTF

clone size: once
J gene: TRBJ1-1
V gene: TRBV6-1
D gene: TRBD1
CDR3 DNA: TGTGCCAGCAGCCCCTGGACAGGGGCGAACACTGAAGCTTTCTTT
CDR3 protein: CASSPWTGANTEAFF

clone size: few
J gene: TRBJ2-7
V gene: TRBV5-1
D gene: .
CDR3 DNA: TGCGCCAGCAGGGCCGACTTCCGGAGTTCCTACGAGCAGTACTTC
CDR3 protein: CASRADFRSSYEQYF

clone size: once
J gene: TRBJ1-5
V gene: TRBV7-2
D gene: TRBD1
CDR3 DNA: TGTGCCAGCAGCTTAGGTCAGGGGGCGCGAGGCAATCAGCCCCAGCATTTT
CDR3 protein: CASSLGQGARGNQPQHF

clone size: .
J gene: TRBJ2-5
V gene: TRBV6-5
D gene: TRBD1
CDR3 DNA: TGTGCCAGCAGTTACTCTGGACAGGGAATAGGAGAGACCCAGTACTTC
CDR3 protein: CASSYSGQGIGETQYF